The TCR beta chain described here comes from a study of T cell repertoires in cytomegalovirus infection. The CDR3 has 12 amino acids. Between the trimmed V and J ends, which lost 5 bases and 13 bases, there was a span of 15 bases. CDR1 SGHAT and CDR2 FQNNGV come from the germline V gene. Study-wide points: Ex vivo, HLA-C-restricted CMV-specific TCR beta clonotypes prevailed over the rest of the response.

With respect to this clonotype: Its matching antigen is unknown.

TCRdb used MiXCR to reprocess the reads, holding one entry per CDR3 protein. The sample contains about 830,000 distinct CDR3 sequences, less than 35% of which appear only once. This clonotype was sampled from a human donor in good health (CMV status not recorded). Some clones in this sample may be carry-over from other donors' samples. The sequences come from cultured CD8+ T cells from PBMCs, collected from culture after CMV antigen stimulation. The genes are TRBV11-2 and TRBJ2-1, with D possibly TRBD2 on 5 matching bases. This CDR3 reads CASSPLGSVQFF. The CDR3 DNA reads TGTGCCAGCAGCCCCCTGGGTAGCGTACAGTTCTTC. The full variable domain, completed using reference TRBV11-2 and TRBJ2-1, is EAGVAQSPRYKIIEKRQSVAFWCNPISGHATLYWYQQILGQGPKLLIQFQNNGVVDDSQLPKDRFSAERLKGVDSTLKIQPAKLEDSAVYLCASSPLGSVQFFGPGTRLTVL.